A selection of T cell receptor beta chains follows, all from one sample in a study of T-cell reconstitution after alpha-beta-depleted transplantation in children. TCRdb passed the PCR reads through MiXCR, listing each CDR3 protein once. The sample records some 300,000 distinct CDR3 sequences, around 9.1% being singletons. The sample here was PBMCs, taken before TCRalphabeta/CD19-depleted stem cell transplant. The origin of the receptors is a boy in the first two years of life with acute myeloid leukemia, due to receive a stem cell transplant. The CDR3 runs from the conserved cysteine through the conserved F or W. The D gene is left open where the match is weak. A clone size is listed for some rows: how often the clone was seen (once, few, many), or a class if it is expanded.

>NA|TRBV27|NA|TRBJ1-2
TGTGCCAGCAGTTTAACGGGAGGTGGACCGTTTTATGGCTACACCTTC
CASSLTGGGPFYGYTF
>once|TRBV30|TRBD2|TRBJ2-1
TGTGCCTGGAGTGTAGCGGGGGTCTATGAGCAGTTCTTC
CAWSVAGVYEQFF
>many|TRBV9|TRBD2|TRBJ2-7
TGTGCCAGCAGCGAGGGGGCGGGGGGGTCCTACGAGCAGTACTTC
CASSEGAGGSYEQYF
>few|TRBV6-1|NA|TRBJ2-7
TGTGCCAGCAGCCAACAGGGTCACTCCTACGAGCAGTACTTC
CASSQQGHSYEQYF
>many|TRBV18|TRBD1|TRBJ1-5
TGTGCCAGCTCACCGGCAGGGGGGAATCAGCCCCAGCATTTT
CASSPAGGNQPQHF
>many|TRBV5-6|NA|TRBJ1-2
TGTGCCAGCAGCTCACAGGGAGACTATGGCTACACCTTC
CASSSQGDYGYTF
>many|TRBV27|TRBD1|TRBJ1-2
TGTGCCAGCAGACCCCAGGGGGGGTCTGGCTACACCTTC
CASRPQGGSGYTF
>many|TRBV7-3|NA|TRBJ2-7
TGTGCCAGCAGCTCGGAACAGGGCTACGAGCAGTACTTC
CASSSEQGYEQYF
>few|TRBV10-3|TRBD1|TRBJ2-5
TGTGCCATCAGTGAGCCCATGGGACAGGGGGCGCACGAGACCCAGTACTTC
CAISEPMGQGAHETQYF
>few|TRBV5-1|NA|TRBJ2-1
TGCGCCAGCATCGGTGGCCTGCGAAATGAGCAGTTCTTC
CASIGGLRNEQFF
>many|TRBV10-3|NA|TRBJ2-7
TGTGCCATCAGTATGGAGGGGAGCTCCTACGAGCAGTACTTC
CAISMEGSSYEQYF
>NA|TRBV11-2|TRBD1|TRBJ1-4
TGTGCCAGCAGCTGGGGGACAGGTGGGCCTGGTGAAAAACTGTTTTTT
CASSWGTGGPGEKLFF
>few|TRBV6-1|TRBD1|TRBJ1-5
TGTGCCAGCAGTGAAGAAAGGGGGCGCGGTCAGCCCCAGCATTTT
CASSEERGRGQPQHF
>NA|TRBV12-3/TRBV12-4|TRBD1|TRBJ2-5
TGTGCCAGCAGTGACCCAGGGGGAGAGACCCAGTACTTC
CASSDPGGETQYF
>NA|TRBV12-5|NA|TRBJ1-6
TGTGCTAGTGGGGGGGGGCGAAGGTCACCCCTCCACTTT
CASGGGRRSPLHF
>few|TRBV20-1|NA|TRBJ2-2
TGCTGTGCTAGAGATCCCCGACAGAGCGCGAACACCGGGGAGCTGTTTTTT
CCARDPRQSANTGELFF
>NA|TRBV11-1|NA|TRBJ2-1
TGTGCCAGCAGCTTCTTAGCTGTCCTTCGTTTTAGCTCCTACAATGAGCAGTTCTTC
CASSFLAVLRFSSYNEQFF
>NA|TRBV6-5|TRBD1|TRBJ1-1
TGTGCCAGCAGTTACTCCCAGAGAGCGACAGGGCAGGGAGCTTTCTTT
CASSYSQRATGQGAFF
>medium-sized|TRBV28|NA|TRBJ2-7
TGCGCCAGCAGCTTGGGCTACGAGCAGTACTTC
CASSLGYEQYF
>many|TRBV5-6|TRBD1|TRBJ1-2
TGTGCCAGCAGCGCTTCGGACAGGGCTGGCTACACCTTC
CASSASDRAGYTF
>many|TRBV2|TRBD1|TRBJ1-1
TGTGCCAGCAGCGGGACAGTCACTGAAGCTTTCTTT
CASSGTVTEAFF
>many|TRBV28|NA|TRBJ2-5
TGTGCCAGCAGTTATGGGCTGTACCAAGAGACCCAGTACTTC
CASSYGLYQETQYF
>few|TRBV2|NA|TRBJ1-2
TGTGCCAGCAGCGGTGAGGGGTCAGATGGCTACACCTTC
CASSGEGSDGYTF
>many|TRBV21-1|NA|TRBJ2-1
TGTGCCAGCAGCCTCGTGGGTCTAGCGGGAGGGCCTGATTATGAGCAGTTCTTC
CASSLVGLAGGPDYEQFF
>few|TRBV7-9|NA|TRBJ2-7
TGTGCCAGCAGCTGGCCCGGGACTGCCCCCTACGAGCAGTACTTC
CASSWPGTAPYEQYF
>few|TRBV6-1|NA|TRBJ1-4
TGTGCCAGCATTCACGGTCTTCCGGATGAAAAACTGTTTTTT
CASIHGLPDEKLFF
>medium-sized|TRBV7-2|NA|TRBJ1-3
TGTGCCAGCAGCTTATCTGGGGGCGCGGCTGGAAACACCATATATTTT
CASSLSGGAAGNTIYF
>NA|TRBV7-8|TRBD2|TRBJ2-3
TGTGCCAGCAGCTCCCCTAGCGGGAGAACAGATACGCAGTATTTT
CASSSPSGRTDTQYF
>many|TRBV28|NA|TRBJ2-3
TGTGCCAGCAGTTGGGGCGGTGCTAGCACAGATACGCAGTATTTT
CASSWGGASTDTQYF